The clone carrying this T cell receptor beta chain showed up just a few times. Its antigen is as yet unknown. Germline V CDR1 and CDR2: SGHTA, FQGNSA. The length of the CDR3 is 12 residues. The V and J ends lost 3 bases and 7 bases respectively, with 6 bases between them. A multiplex PCR was run with 60 Vbeta primers and 13 Jbeta primers. Profiled with immunoSEQ multiplex PCR; TCRdb holds only in-frame clones, not every one. Found here are 130,000 to 150,000 clones, over 65% of them singletons; the top ten hold 2.5% to 3.5%. This entry belongs to a study of cytomegalovirus exposure and HLA in healthy donors. Study results and caveats: In a later analysis, common viral pathogens appeared linked to several of the most significant clusters.

V and J are TRBV7-2 and TRBJ2-2; D uncertain. This receptor was obtained from a man between 40 and 49 years old in good health and CMV-seropositive. Sequences were obtained from PBMCs. Here the CDR3 reads CASSFYGGELFF. Here the CDR3 DNA reads TGTGCCAGCAGCTTCTATGGCGGGGAGCTGTTTTTT.